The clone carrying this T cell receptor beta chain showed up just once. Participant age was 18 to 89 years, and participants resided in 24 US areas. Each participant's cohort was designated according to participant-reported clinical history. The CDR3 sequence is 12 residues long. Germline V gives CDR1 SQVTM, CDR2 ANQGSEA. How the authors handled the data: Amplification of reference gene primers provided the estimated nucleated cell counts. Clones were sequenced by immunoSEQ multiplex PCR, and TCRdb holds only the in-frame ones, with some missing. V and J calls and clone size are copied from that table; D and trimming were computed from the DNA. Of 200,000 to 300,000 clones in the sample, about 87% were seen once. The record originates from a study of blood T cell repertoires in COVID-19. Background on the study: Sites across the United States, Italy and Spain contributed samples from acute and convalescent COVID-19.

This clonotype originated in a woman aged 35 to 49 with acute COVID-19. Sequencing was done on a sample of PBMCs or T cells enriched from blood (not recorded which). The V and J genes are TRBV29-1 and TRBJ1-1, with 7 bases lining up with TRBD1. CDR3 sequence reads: CRAGTANTEAFF. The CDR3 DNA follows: TGCAGGGCCGGGACAGCAAACACTGAAGCTTTCTTT.